This T cell receptor beta chain emerged from a study of CD8+ T cells in alopecia areata (dated by TCRdb to the late 2010s). About the study as a whole: Treated patients were enrolled in an open-label pilot trial of oral tofacitinib, 5 to 10 mg twice daily, for moderate-to-severe alopecia areata. immunoSEQ multiplex PCR using 35 Vbeta forward primers and 13 Jbeta reverse primers was used to amplify TCRbeta CDR3 regions. High-throughput TCRbeta sequencing was used to examine T cell clonal expansion in alopecia areata in both the C3H/HeJ mouse model and human patients. In treated patients, disease severity was measured using the SALT score, which gives the percentage of scalp surface area affected. Scalp clonality was compared among normal scalp (n=4), patchy alopecia areata scalp (n=8), and alopecia totalis/universalis scalp (n=8). In humans, TCRbeta sequencing was performed on scalp tissue and on sorted CD4+ and CD8+ peripheral blood T cells from healthy controls and from patients with patchy or totalis/universalis alopecia areata. RNA was obtained with the PAXgene miRNA kit for fixed scalp, the miRNeasy kit for PBMCs, and the RNeasy kit for mouse skin. Biopsies were taken from tofacitinib-treated patients at baseline and at 4 and 24 weeks of treatment, and a later scalp biopsy was taken in several of the tofacitinib-treated patients. Tofacitinib was administered for 6 to 18 months, and 6 months of follow-up off drug were then conducted to assess delayed response and recurrence.

Libraries came from the immunoSEQ multiplex PCR assay. RNA was extracted from all samples and reverse transcribed into cDNA as template for TCR sequencing. SuperScript III was used to make first-strand cDNA, primed with a 2:1 mix of oligo-dT and random hexamers. A synthetic immune receptor repertoire was used to assess amplification bias, and residual bias was removed computationally. From the authors' description of their analysis: After raw reads were preprocessed to remove errors, the CDR3 was defined following IMGT conventions as running from the conserved cysteine to phenylalanine. Clonality was computed by normalizing Shannon entropy by log2 of the number of productive unique TCRs and subtracting the result from 1. Whether scalp clones were CD4 or CD8 was inferred by matching scalp TCRbeta sequences against CD4 and CD8 repertoires sorted from blood. Entries here come from immuneACCESS through TCRdb and include only in-frame sequences with V and J called. Some clones fail to appear in such tables; in the studies checked, an unresolved V gene covers under half of the shortfall, and the cause of the remainder is unknown. V, J and clone size were drawn from that table, and D and trimming were deduced from the DNA. This sample holds approximately 200,000 clones; nearly 60% were observed only once. The ten largest clones represent about 5.1% of the sample.

The time point label corresponds to: about 25 weeks on oral tofacitinib. The sample's treatment or condition label, decoded: oral pan-JAK inhibitor, 5-10 mg twice daily. Lesional scalp punch biopsies and peripheral blood were collected from alopecia areata patients. PBMCs were separated by density centrifugation and stained for CD3, CD4 and CD8, after which CD4+ and CD8+ T cells were sorted on a FACSAria. V and J are truncated by 5 bases and 1 base respectively, leaving an intervening sequence of 17 bases. Counted from cysteine to phenylalanine, this CDR3 has 16 amino acids. Left in the record is the CDR3 DNA by itself, 48 bases read in frame from the first base. CDR1 and CDR2 were assigned from the germline V gene (reference sequence) as SEHNR and FQNEAQ. The table lists this clone with a few counts. Its antigen has not been determined. Base qualities are missing; no much larger clone stands one base away.

Findings and caveats that apply to the study as a whole: Tofacitinib significantly decreased scalp clonality and the number of expanded CD8+ clones among the top 100 scalp clones. Unlike mouse skin, which is dominated by gammadelta T cells, normal human skin has resident alphabeta T cells that are also sequenced, and this complicates analysis of the scalp TCR repertoire. Compared with mice, TCR sequences shared between patients were less clear, possibly partly because of HLA diversity across the patient population. Compared with normal scalp, lesional scalp had higher clonality and more expanded CD8+ clones, particularly in alopecia totalis/universalis, a pattern that suggests antigenic drive. During tofacitinib treatment, many expanded lesional clones stuck around in both scalp and blood, and this persistence may partly explain why relapse happens after treatment is stopped. Because the treated cohort was small and had just a single nonresponder, larger studies are needed to establish links between baseline CD8+ expansion and response.

The source of this sequence is a human donor with alopecia areata. The input for sequencing was CD4+ T cells sorted from blood, taken at week 24, from a patient treated with tofacitinib. The V and J segments used are TRBV7-9 and TRBJ1-1; the D gene is possibly TRBD1, with 5 bases matching. The bases are TGTGCCAGCAGCCCAAGGATGGGGGGTGGGAACACTGAAGCTTTCTTT. Translation gives CASSPRMGGGNTEAFF.